This entry lists 11 T cell receptor beta chains sequenced from one sample in a study of cytomegalovirus exposure and HLA in healthy donors. The PCR made use of 60 Vbeta and 13 Jbeta primers. Measured with immunoSEQ multiplex PCR; TCRdb has only the in-frame clones, and not every one. The sample carries under 200,000 clones, 65% to 80% recorded once. Sample: PBMCs. The receptors come from a woman aged 50 to 60 in good health and CMV-seropositive.

The rearrangement links TRBV30 to TRBJ1-5; D might be TRBD1 (5 bases). CDR1 GTSNPN and CDR2 SVGIG come from the germline V gene (reference sequence). This CDR3 spans 15 amino acids. V lost 0 bases to trimming and J lost 2 bases, with 11 bases between them. The CDR3 here is CAWSVQVGRNQPQHF. The CDR3, as DNA: TGTGCCTGGAGTGTACAGGTTGGGCGCAATCAGCCCCAGCATTTT.

This chain connects TRBV5-4 to TRBJ2-2; D possibly corresponds to TRBD2 (8 bases). In germline, CDR1 is SGHNT, CDR2 YYREEE (reference sequence). Deletions cut 3 bases from V and 3 bases from J, with 21 bases between. This CDR3 has 18 residues. The chain's CDR3 is CASSSRQGEAGDTGELFF. In nucleotides, the CDR3 is TGTGCCAGCAGCTCCCGACAGGGAGAAGCGGGGGACACCGGGGAGCTGTTTTTT.

The chain recombines TRBV7-2 with TRBJ1-2; D call uncertain. Germline V lookup: CDR1 SGHTA, CDR2 FQGNSA. The V gene lost 0 bases and the J gene lost 8 bases, with 13 bases spanning the gap. The CDR3 covers 14 residues. In DNA, the CDR3 is TGTGCCAGCAGCTTAGCAGCCGCACCGGAGGGCTACACCTTC. The encoded protein is CASSLAAAPEGYTF.

The table lists this clone with a count of one. The V call is TRBV4-3, the J call TRBJ1-3; no reliable D call. Germline V gene lookup returns CDR1 LGHNA and CDR2 YSLEER. This CDR3 is built from 15 residues. V was pared by 4 bases and J by 0 bases, with 10 bases between. The CDR3: CASSRLTGSGNTIYF. The CDR3 nucleotides are TGCGCCAGCAGCCGCCTGACGGGCTCTGGAAACACCATATATTTT.

The genes are TRBV5-4 and TRBJ1-4; D possibly corresponds to TRBD1 (6 bases). V shed 4 bases and J shed 0 bases, with 16 bases lying between them. Germline V gene data show CDR1 as SGHNT and CDR2 as YYREEE (reference sequence). The CDR3 covers 17 residues. CDR3 sequence (DNA): TGTGCCAGCAGCCCGTACAGGGCTGGCGCAACTAATGAAAAACTGTTTTTT. Protein: CASSPYRAGATNEKLFF. Using reference TRBV5-4 and TRBJ1-4 for the parts outside the CDR3, the full variable domain is ETGVTQSPTHLIKTRGQQVTLRCSSQSGHNTVSWYQQALGQGPQFIFQYYREEENGRGNFPPRFSGLQFPNYSSELNVNALELDDSALYLCASSPYRAGATNEKLFFGSGTQLSVL.

This clone has only a few counts. The V and J genes are TRBV7-9 and TRBJ1-2; D ambiguous. V lost 9 bases and J 2 bases, leaving 13 bases between the germline ends. Germline V gene data show CDR1 as SEHNR and CDR2 as FQNEAQ (reference sequence). The CDR3 loop spans 13 amino acids. The CDR3 loop reads CARMGDFNYGYTF. The CDR3 DNA reads TGTGCCAGAATGGGAGACTTCAACTATGGCTACACCTTC.

The chain joins TRBV6-1 to TRBJ1-1; 8 positions match TRBD1. Germline V gene sequence: CDR1 MNHNS, CDR2 SASEGT. The CDR3 totals 14 residues. After removal of 8 bases from V and 6 bases from J, the junction contained 11 bases not matched to a gene. The DNA for the CDR3 is TGTGCCAGCCAAACCCGGGACAGGAATCCTGAAGCTTTCTTT. Translation gives CASQTRDRNPEAFF.

The J gene is TRBJ1-5, the V gene TRBV7-8; D call uncertain. The CDR3 has 16 amino acids. Germline values: CDR1 SGHVS, CDR2 FQNEAQ. With 5 bases removed from V and 1 base from J, the gap between germline ends came to 15 bases. Here the CDR3 reads CASSHYSAKSNQPQHF. The CDR3 nucleotides read TGTGCCAGCAGCCACTACTCGGCGAAGAGCAATCAGCCCCAGCATTTT.

The rearrangement joins TRBV11-2 to TRBJ2-7, with D uncertain. The CDR3 spans 14 residues. The germline CDR1 and CDR2 sequences are SGHAT and FQNNGV. Trimming removed 0 bases from V and 5 bases from J, with 11 bases in between. As DNA, the CDR3 is TGTGCCAGCAGCTTAGACCCGGGTTGGGACGAGCAGTACTTC. Protein: CASSLDPGWDEQYF.

The V and J genes are TRBV15 and TRBJ2-3, with TRBD2 identical over 10 bases. Germline lookup yields CDR1 LNHNV and CDR2 YYDKDF (reference sequence). The CDR3 runs to 16 residues. V was pared by 0 bases and J by 5 bases, with 5 bases of the junction left unmatched. In DNA form, the CDR3 reads TGTGCCACCAGCAGAGAAACTAGCGGGAAGGGAGATACGCAGTATTTT. Protein: CATSRETSGKGDTQYF.

The rearrangement uses TRBV10-2 and TRBJ2-7; 10 bases agree with TRBD1. This CDR3 is built from 16 residues. Germline trimming cut 2 bases from V and 6 bases from J; bases unmatched to any gene: 10. Germline V gene data show CDR1 as WSHSY and CDR2 as SAAADI. This chain's CDR3 is CASSEAWGQGWSEQYF. The DNA of the CDR3 is TGCGCCAGCAGTGAGGCATGGGGACAGGGGTGGTCCGAGCAGTACTTC.